The clone carrying this TCR beta chain was recorded only once. The germline V and J ends were trimmed by 4 bases and 5 bases, with 11 bases remaining between them. Germline V gene data show CDR1 as MNHNS and CDR2 as SASEGT. CDR3 length: 14 residues. This sample is part of a study of shared clonotypes between healthy human individuals. The method was immunoSEQ multiplex PCR; TCRdb's version includes in-frame clones alone and lacks a portion of them. In the table there are about 380,000 clones, 96% of which are singletons. The specimen sequenced was memory CD8+ T cells sorted from blood. Subset indicated: CD45RO+ cells pooled with CCR7-negative TemRA cells. This clonotype was sampled from a man aged 25 to 45 in good health. The gene calls are TRBV6-1 and TRBJ2-2; tentatively, D is TRBD2 (5 bases). This CDR3 reads CASSGQRGTGELFF. The CDR3 region has the DNA TGTGCCAGCAGTGGCCAGCGAGGGACCGGGGAGCTGTTTTTT.